These 10 T cell receptor beta chains originate from one sample sequenced in a study of cytomegalovirus exposure and HLA in healthy donors. Primers: 60 Vbeta forward and 13 Jbeta reverse. The protocol was immunoSEQ multiplex PCR, while the TCRdb copy is restricted to in-frame clones and leaves out a portion. This table has 85,000 to 95,000 clones, over 75% appearing once. Input material: PBMCs. The receptors were gathered from a man younger than 45 in good health and CMV-seropositive.

The V gene is TRBV7-8, the J gene TRBJ1-5; no firm D call. Germline V gives CDR1 SGHVS, CDR2 FQNEAQ. The germline V and J ends were trimmed by 5 bases and 6 bases, with 8 bases remaining between them. There are 12 residues in the CDR3. CDR3 DNA: TGTGCCAGCAGCCCTACGTTTCAGCCCCAGCATTTT. This encodes CASSPTFQPQHF.

The rearrangement links TRBV9 to TRBJ1-2; a possible D gene is TRBD1 (6 bases). The CDR3 extends over 14 amino acids. The germline V gene has CDR1 SGDLS and CDR2 YYNGEE. V was clipped by 3 bases and J by 3 bases, with 12 bases between them. The DNA for the CDR3 is TGTGCCAGCAGCGCCAGGGAGGGGGACTATGGCTACACCTTC. Translation: CASSAREGDYGYTF.

This chain links TRBV2 with TRBJ2-3, with 9 bases lining up with TRBD2. Germline CDR1 is SNHLY and CDR2 is FYNNEI. With V trimmed by 8 bases and J by 2 bases, 11 bases remained unmatched. There are 16 residues in the CDR3. This chain's CDR3 is CASGAPGLADTDTQYF. The CDR3 bases are TGTGCCAGCGGCGCCCCGGGACTAGCAGACACAGATACGCAGTATTTT.

The rearrangement uses TRBV18 and TRBJ2-3; D unclear. Germline CDR1 is KGHSH and CDR2 is LQKENI. The CDR3 loop spans 11 amino acids. Trimming took 5 bases from V and 4 from J, leaving 4 bases between them. The CDR3 reads CASSSPDTQYF. The CDR3 DNA sequence: TGTGCCAGCTCAAGCCCAGATACGCAGTATTTT.

J is TRBJ2-5 and V is TRBV7-3, with TRBD2 matching 8 bases. With V trimmed by 4 bases and J by 5 bases, 6 bases remained unmatched. Per germline, CDR1 SGHTA and CDR2 FQGTGA. This CDR3 has 14 residues. The CDR3 DNA is TGTGCCAGCAGCTCCGGGGGGGCCGGGGAGACCCAGTACTTC. Translating it yields CASSSGGAGETQYF.

This clone appeared a single time. The chain couples TRBV28 to TRBJ2-7, with a tentative D call TRBD1 (7 bases). Germline V gives CDR1 MDHEN, CDR2 SYDVKM. Trimming removed 4 bases from V and 0 bases from J, with 13 bases in between. The length of the CDR3 is 15 residues. The CDR3 spells CASSSQGGSSYEQYF. In nucleotides, the CDR3 is TGTGCCAGCAGTTCCCAGGGGGGCAGCTCCTACGAGCAGTACTTC.

This chain uses TRBV10-3 with TRBJ1-1, with D perhaps TRBD1 (5 bases). Trimming shortened V by 3 bases and J by 4 bases, and 12 bases separated the two germline ends. The CDR3 is made up of 14 amino acids. Germline CDR1 ENHRY, CDR2 SYGVKD. The DNA of the CDR3 is TGTGCCATCAGTGACCAGGACAAAATCACTGAAGCTTTCTTT. Protein sequence: CAISDQDKITEAFF.

The rearrangement uses TRBV6-1 and TRBJ1-2, with D maybe TRBD1 (5 bases). V gave up 1 base and J gave up 7 bases, with 16 bases separating them. From germline, CDR1 is MNHNS and CDR2 SASEGT. The CDR3 runs 15 residues. CDR3 nucleotide sequence: TGTGCCAGCAGTGAAGTTAGGGCAGGGTTAGGTGGCTACACCTTC. Its translation is CASSEVRAGLGGYTF.

This clone was found a few times. J is TRBJ2-7 and V is TRBV25-1; a possible D gene is TRBD2 (6 bases). This CDR3 region has 13 residues. Trimming removed 8 bases from V and 3 bases from J, with 14 bases in between. Germline CDR1 MGHDK, CDR2 SYGVNS. The CDR3 spells CASGGDSIYEQYV. The CDR3 nucleotides read TGTGCCAGCGGCGGGGACTCAATCTACGAGCAGTACGTC.

CDR3 nucleotides: TGTGCCAGTACCGAGGGACAGGGGGCGAGCTATGGCTACACCTTC. It translates to CASTEGQGASYGYTF. The chain links TRBV19 to TRBJ1-2, with TRBD1 identical over 12 bases. The CDR3 length is 15 residues. Unmatched junction bases numbered 7, after V lost 7 bases and J lost 4 bases. Germline V gene sequence: CDR1 LNHDA, CDR2 SQIVND (reference sequence).